The 19 T cell receptor beta chains below come from one sample, sequenced in a study of CD8 T cells in ankylosing spondylitis. TCRdb redid the calling of the 5' RACE reads with MiXCR, one entry per CDR3 protein. The data contain roughly 240,000 distinct CDR3 sequences, approximately 8% of them seen just once; the ten biggest clones take up around 4.4%. Sequencing used blood, either unsorted or a sorted T cell fraction (not recorded which). These receptors originate from a female donor with ankylosing spondylitis or in good health (not recorded which).

The sample holds many counts of this clonotype. The chain recombines TRBV6-5 with TRBJ2-4; possibly TRBD1 for D (5 bases). Trimming removed 6 bases from V and 8 bases from J, with 14 bases in between. CDR3 size: 13 residues. Germline CDR1 is MNHEY and CDR2 is SVGAGI. CDR3 protein: CASSYTGRDIQYF. CDR3 sequence (DNA): TGTGCCAGCAGCTACACAGGACGGGACATTCAGTACTTC.

This clonotype occurred many times. The chain recombines TRBV7-2 with TRBJ2-7; no clear D. V lost 1 base and J 5 bases, leaving 15 bases between the germline ends. Germline CDR1 is SGHTA and CDR2 is FQGNSA. This CDR3 is built from 15 residues. The CDR3 coding sequence is TGTGCCAGCAGCTTAGAGGTGTTCCCCCGTAACGAGCAGTACTTC. Amino acids: CASSLEVFPRNEQYF.

This clonotype has a count of ten or more. Germline and junction disagree at one end, which may indicate a read error. The V call is TRBV28, the J call TRBJ2-5; no firm D call. Per germline, CDR1 MDHEN and CDR2 SYDVKM. The CDR3 loop spans 12 amino acids. The chain's CDR3 is CASSTRVETQYF. The CDR3 DNA follows: TGCGCCAGCTCGACACGGGTAGAGACCCAGTACTTC.

Many counts were recorded for this clonotype. The chain joins TRBV29-1 to TRBJ1-2, with D maybe TRBD1 (5 bases). V was trimmed by 3 bases and J by 6 bases, leaving 11 bases between them. CDR1 is SQVTM, CDR2 ANQGSEA, per germline. This CDR3 contains 12 residues. The CDR3 loop is CSVDLDNHGYTF. The DNA of the CDR3 is TGCAGCGTTGACCTGGACAACCATGGCTACACCTTC.

This clonotype was counted at least ten times. The chain couples TRBV5-5 to TRBJ2-7; the match to TRBD2 covers 11 bases. The ends lost 2 bases at V and 5 bases at J; junction bases unmatched: 15. CDR1 and CDR2 from the germline V gene are SGHKS and YYEKEE (reference sequence). The CDR3 has 18 amino acids. The CDR3 DNA reads as TGTGCCAGCAGCTTCCCCCTAGCACTAGCGGGAGCGGAGCACGAGCAGTACTTC. Its translation: CASSFPLALAGAEHEQYF.

This clonotype showed up many times. This chain joins TRBV6-2 or TRBV6-3 and TRBJ1-2; the D is unclear. This CDR3 has 14 amino acids. Germline-derived CDR1 and CDR2 are MNHEY and SVGEGT. Trimming pared 2 bases from V and 2 bases from J, leaving 9 bases between. CDR3 residues: CASSYDAPNYGYTF. CDR3 nucleotides: TGTGCCAGCAGTTACGACGCACCAAACTATGGCTACACCTTC.

This clonotype has at least ten counts. V is TRBV5-4 and J is TRBJ2-7; no clear D gene. This CDR3 comprises 14 residues. The V end was cut by 4 bases, the J end by 2 bases, with 13 bases between. CDR1 and CDR2 from the germline V gene are SGHNT and YYREEE (reference sequence). The CDR3 bases are TGTGCCAGCAGCCCGGGTAGAGCGCCCTACGAGCAGTACTTC. It yields the protein CASSPGRAPYEQYF.

V is TRBV6-1 and J is TRBJ2-3; either TRBD1 or TRBD2 may fit D (5 bases each). Looked up from germline, CDR1 is MNHNS and CDR2 is SASEGT. The ends were cut back, 6 bases at V and 8 bases at J, with 33 bases in the middle. The CDR3 is 19 amino acids. The CDR3 sequence is CASSLEGAGEGRILGTQYF. The CDR3 bases are TGTGCCAGCAGCCTAGAAGGGGCTGGAGAGGGAAGGATCCTTGGTACGCAGTATTTT.

This clonotype was found many times. The chain employs TRBV20-1 and TRBJ2-2, with D perhaps matching TRBD2 (5 bases). Germline V CDR1 and CDR2: DFQATT, SNEGSKA (reference sequence). The CDR3 consists of 13 residues. CDR3 nucleotides: TGCAGCGGACTCGGCGCGAACACCGGGGAGCTGTTTTTT. Amino acid sequence: CSGLGANTGELFF.

This clonotype was seen only a few times. This rearrangement joins TRBV27 to TRBJ1-5, with 9 bases matching TRBD1. J was trimmed by 4 bases and V by 8 bases; bases with no gene match: 27. CDR3 size: 21 residues. In germline, CDR1 is MNHEY, CDR2 SMNVEV (reference sequence). CDR3 amino acids: CASRPGGTGTGNLQGNQPQHF. The DNA for the CDR3 is TGTGCCAGCCGCCCGGGGGGGACTGGGACAGGGAACCTCCAAGGGAATCAGCCCCAGCATTTT.

The J gene is TRBJ2-7, the V gene TRBV7-2, with unresolved D. The CDR3 is 14 residues long. Germline lookup yields CDR1 SGHTA and CDR2 FQGNSA. The V end lost 1 base, the J end lost 3 bases, and 10 bases lay between the germline ends. The CDR3 coding sequence is TGTGCCAGCAGCTTAGGCGGATCCAACTACGAGCAGTACTTC. Its protein product is CASSLGGSNYEQYF.

V gene TRBV20-1 combines with J gene TRBJ1-2; no firm D call. V lost 4 bases to trimming and J lost 4 bases, with 22 bases between them. Germline V gene lookup returns CDR1 DFQATT and CDR2 SNEGSKA (reference sequence). CDR3 length: 16 residues. The CDR3, as DNA: TGCAGTGCTACCTTCTCCGAGGAGGAGGGAGCCTATGGCTACACCTTC. Translated, it gives CSATFSEEEGAYGYTF.

This clonotype has a count of ten or more. An end of the junction does not agree with germline; a read error may underlie this. The chain combines TRBV27 with TRBJ2-1, with D maybe TRBD2 (5 bases). This CDR3 comprises 14 residues. Germline CDR1 is MNHEY and CDR2 is SMNVEV (reference sequence). CDR3: CASGFWESRNEQFF. In DNA form, the CDR3 reads TGTGCCAGCGGTTTTTGGGAGTCTAGGAATGAGCAGTTCTTC.

This clonotype came up many times. The chain uses TRBV29-1 and TRBJ1-1; D remains ambiguous. The V end was cut by 3 bases, the J end by 4 bases, with 15 bases between. This CDR3 contains 14 residues. Germline CDR1 and CDR2: SQVTM and ANQGSEA. The CDR3 nucleotides read TGCAGCGTTGAGGAGCAAGGGCGAGGCACTGAAGCTTTCTTT. Its translation is CSVEEQGRGTEAFF.

This clonotype was observed many times. V and J are TRBV29-1 and TRBJ2-1; TRBD2 matches 7 bases. CDR3 length: 14 residues. V was clipped by 3 bases and J by 10 bases; unmatched bases: 12. Germline CDR1 reads SQVTM; CDR2 reads ANQGSEA. The CDR3, as DNA: TGCAGCGTTGATAGTAGCGGGCCCCAAGGGGAGCAGTTCTTC. This translates into CSVDSSGPQGEQFF.

This clonotype was seen ten or more times. The rearrangement uses TRBV11-2 and TRBJ2-7; D call uncertain. V was clipped by 5 bases and J by 1 base, with 12 bases between them. The CDR3 loop spans 14 amino acids. The V gene's germline CDR1 is SGHAT and CDR2 FQNNGV. The DNA for the CDR3 is TGTGCCAGCAGCCCTCTGGTCGGGTCCTACGAGCAGTACTTC. Translated: CASSPLVGSYEQYF.

This clonotype was counted many times. V and J are TRBV7-2 and TRBJ1-5, with no clear D. V was clipped by 1 base and J by 3 bases, with 10 bases between them. The CDR3 loop spans 15 amino acids. Germline lookup yields CDR1 SGHTA and CDR2 FQGNSA. CDR3 sequence: CASSLDQFSNQPQHF. CDR3 DNA: TGTGCCAGCAGCTTAGATCAGTTTTCCAATCAGCCCCAGCATTTT.

This clonotype has more than one count but fewer than ten. The chain is built from TRBV5-4 and TRBJ2-5; 7 bases fit TRBD1. V was clipped by 4 bases and J by 2 bases; unmatched bases: 11. The CDR3 length is 16 residues. Per the germline V gene, CDR1 is SGHNT and CDR2 is YYREEE (reference sequence). CDR3 sequence reads: CASSEAGQALQETQYF. The CDR3 DNA reads as TGTGCCAGCAGCGAAGCCGGACAGGCGCTACAAGAGACCCAGTACTTC.

This clonotype was seen at least ten times. This chain joins TRBV29-1 and TRBJ2-4; possible D gene TRBD1, 6 bases. The germline CDR1 and CDR2 sequences are SQVTM and ANQGSEA. The CDR3 has 17 residues. The ends were cut back, 2 bases at V and 0 bases at J, with 17 bases in the middle. The CDR3 sequence is CSVETRVGAIAKNIQYF. The CDR3 DNA sequence: TGCAGCGTTGAAACCCGGGTGGGGGCCATAGCCAAAAACATTCAGTACTTC.